This passage covers 15 T cell receptor beta chains from one sample sequenced in a study of OX40 agonist ivuxolimab in advanced cancers. Measured with immunoSEQ multiplex PCR; TCRdb has only the in-frame clones, and not every one. The table records roughly 100,000 clones, 70% to 85% of them present only once. Sequenced material: CD4+ or CD8+ T cells sorted from blood, taken in a trial of the OX40 agonist ivuxolimab. The receptors originated from an adult with an advanced solid tumor such as melanoma, head and neck, liver or kidney cancer.

The chain has TRBV18 and TRBJ2-2, with 10 bases that match TRBD1. The CDR3 has 15 residues. Germline lookup yields CDR1 KGHSH and CDR2 LQKENI. The trim removed 6 bases at V and 3 bases at J, leaving 4 bases unmatched. The CDR3, as DNA: TGTGCCAGCTCGGCCGGGACAGGGGACACCGGGGAGCTGTTTTTT. This sequence encodes CASSAGTGDTGELFF.

V gene TRBV7-9 combines with J gene TRBJ2-7; 7 bases agree with TRBD2. The V and J ends lost 9 bases and 6 bases, in that order; junction bases with no gene match: 23. Per the germline V gene, CDR1 is SEHNR and CDR2 is FQNEAQ (reference sequence). This CDR3 comprises 17 residues. CDR3 amino acids: CARLPRLAEDPSGEQYF. CDR3 DNA: TGTGCCAGACTCCCCCGGCTAGCGGAGGACCCCTCTGGCGAGCAGTACTTC.

V gene TRBV28 combines with J gene TRBJ2-3, with TRBD2 identical over 9 bases. Germline V gene lookup returns CDR1 MDHEN and CDR2 SYDVKM. V shed 6 bases, J shed 1 base, and the junction held 5 bases outside the gene matches. This CDR3 spans 15 amino acids. The CDR3 DNA is TGTGCCAGCAGCCCGCGGGGGGGAGGCACAGATACGCAGTATTTT. Its translation: CASSPRGGGTDTQYF.

The chain recombines TRBV18 with TRBJ2-3, with TRBD2 as a possible D gene (6 bases). V dropped 1 base and J dropped 4 bases, with 9 bases sitting between them. This CDR3 comprises 14 residues. CDR1 is KGHSH and CDR2 is LQKENI in the germline V gene. CDR3 bases: TGTGCCAGCTCACCACTCGCGGGACCAGATACGCAGTATTTT. It encodes CASSPLAGPDTQYF.

The chain is built from TRBV18 and TRBJ1-1; possible D gene TRBD1, 6 bases. The CDR3 consists of 15 residues. The V end lost 3 bases, the J end lost 1 base, and 12 bases lay between the germline ends. Per the germline V gene, CDR1 is KGHSH and CDR2 is LQKENI. The CDR3 coding sequence is TGTGCCAGCTCACCTTACAGGGCTGAGAACACTGAAGCTTTCTTT. As protein: CASSPYRAENTEAFF.

The chain combines TRBV5-6 with TRBJ1-2; D is possibly TRBD1 (6 bases). Germline assignment: CDR1 SGHDT and CDR2 YYEEEE. V was clipped by 0 bases and J by 3 bases, with 18 bases between them. The CDR3 runs 17 residues. CDR3 sequence reads: CASSLDPPLDRDYGYTF. The CDR3 bases are TGTGCCAGCAGCTTGGATCCCCCACTGGACAGAGACTATGGCTACACCTTC.

V is TRBV19 and J is TRBJ2-5, with 7 positions matching TRBD1. The CDR3 consists of 14 residues. V dropped 5 bases and J dropped 3; count of bases not matched to a gene: 6. The germline CDR1 and CDR2 sequences are LNHDA and SQIVND (reference sequence). CDR3 nucleotides: TGTGCCAGTAGTCCGTACGACAGGGAAGAGACCCAGTACTTC. It codes for CASSPYDREETQYF.

This chain joins TRBV11-3 and TRBJ2-1, with TRBD1 matching over 8 bases. The length of the CDR3 is 14 residues. Germline lookup yields CDR1 SGHNT and CDR2 YENEEA. Unmatched junction bases numbered 4, after V lost 5 bases and J lost 4 bases. In DNA, the CDR3 is TGTGCCAGCAGCGACAGGGGCTTATACAATGAGCAGTTCTTC. It encodes CASSDRGLYNEQFF.

This clone was picked up a small number of times. This sequence joins TRBV7-3 and TRBJ2-3; D possibly matches TRBD1 or TRBD2 (6 bases each). CDR3 length: 15 amino acids. Germline lookup yields CDR1 SGHTA and CDR2 FQGTGA. Trimming removed 1 base at V and 6 bases at J, with 14 bases between. This chain's CDR3 is CASSLSGGRLDTQYF. The CDR3 DNA reads TGTGCCAGCAGCTTAAGTGGGGGGCGGCTTGATACGCAGTATTTT.

The chain uses TRBV21-1 and TRBJ1-3. TRBV21-1 has pseudogene status. The CDR3 is 14 amino acids. CDR3 DNA sequence: TGTGCCAGCAGCAATAAGGTAACCGCAGACACCATATATTTT. The encoded protein is CASSNKVTADTIYF.

V gene TRBV19 combines with J gene TRBJ2-5, with D unclear. CDR1 LNHDA and CDR2 SQIVND come from the germline V gene (reference sequence). V lost 7 bases, J lost 2 bases, and 14 bases lay in between. The CDR3 is made up of 14 amino acids. The CDR3 sequence is CASNMGISQETQYF. For the CDR3, the DNA is TGTGCCAGTAACATGGGGATTTCTCAAGAGACCCAGTACTTC.

This chain joins TRBV9 and TRBJ1-6; 9 bases agree with TRBD1. Trimming removed 3 bases from V and 7 bases from J; junction bases left unmatched: 8. CDR3 size: 16 residues. CDR1 is SGDLS and CDR2 is YYNGEE in the germline V gene. The CDR3 sequence: CASSAPGQGKNSPLHF. CDR3 DNA: TGTGCCAGCAGCGCACCGGGACAGGGAAAGAATTCACCCCTCCACTTT.

This clone turned up a few times. The CDR3 is CASSTWTGDQPQHF. CDR3 nucleotide sequence: TGTGCCAGCAGCACGTGGACAGGGGATCAGCCCCAGCATTTT. The chain has TRBV21-1 and TRBJ1-5; TRBD1, the D gene given by the table, was not confirmed from the DNA. TRBV21-1 is tagged as a pseudogene. The CDR3 covers 14 residues.

The rearrangement links TRBV7-2 to TRBJ1-1, with 7 bases that match TRBD1. CDR1 is SGHTA, CDR2 FQGNSA, per germline. V lost 0 bases, J lost 3 bases, and 7 bases stayed unmatched. The CDR3 sequence is 16 residues long. The CDR3 bases are TGTGCCAGCAGCTTAGCGCCCCCAGACAGGGACACTGAAGCTTTCTTT. It is translated as CASSLAPPDRDTEAFF.

This chain joins TRBV6-1 and TRBJ1-1, with TRBD1 matching 7 bases. The V and J ends lost 8 bases and 8 bases, in that order; junction bases with no gene match: 11. The CDR3 totals 13 residues. Germline-derived CDR1 and CDR2 are MNHNS and SASEGT. The CDR3 loop is CASANNRDSEAFF. In nucleotides, the CDR3 is TGTGCCAGCGCAAATAACCGGGACAGCGAAGCTTTCTTT.